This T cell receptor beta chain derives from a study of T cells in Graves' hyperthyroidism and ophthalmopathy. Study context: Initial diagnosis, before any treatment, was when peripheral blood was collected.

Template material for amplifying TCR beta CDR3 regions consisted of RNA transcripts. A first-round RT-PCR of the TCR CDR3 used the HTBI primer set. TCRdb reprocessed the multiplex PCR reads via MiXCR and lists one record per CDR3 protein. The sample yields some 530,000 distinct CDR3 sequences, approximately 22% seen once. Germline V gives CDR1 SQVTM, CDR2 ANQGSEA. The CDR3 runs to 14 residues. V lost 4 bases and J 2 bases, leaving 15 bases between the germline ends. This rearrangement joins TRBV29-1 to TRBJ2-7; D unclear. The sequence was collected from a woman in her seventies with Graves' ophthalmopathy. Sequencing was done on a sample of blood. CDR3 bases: TGCAGCGTTGGGCCTCGTGGAGCCGCCTACGAGCAGTACTTC. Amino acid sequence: CSVGPRGAAYEQYF.